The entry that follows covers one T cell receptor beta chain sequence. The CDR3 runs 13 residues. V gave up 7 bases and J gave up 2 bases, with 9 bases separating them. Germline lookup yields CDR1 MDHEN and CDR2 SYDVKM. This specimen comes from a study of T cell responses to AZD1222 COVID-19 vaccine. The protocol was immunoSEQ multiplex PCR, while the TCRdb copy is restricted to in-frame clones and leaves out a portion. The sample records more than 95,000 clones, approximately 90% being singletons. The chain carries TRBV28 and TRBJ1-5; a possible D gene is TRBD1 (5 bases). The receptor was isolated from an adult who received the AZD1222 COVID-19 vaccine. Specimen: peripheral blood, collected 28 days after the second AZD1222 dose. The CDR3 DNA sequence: TGTGCCAGCACCAGGGTAGGCAATCAGCCCCAGCATTTT. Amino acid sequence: CASTRVGNQPQHF.